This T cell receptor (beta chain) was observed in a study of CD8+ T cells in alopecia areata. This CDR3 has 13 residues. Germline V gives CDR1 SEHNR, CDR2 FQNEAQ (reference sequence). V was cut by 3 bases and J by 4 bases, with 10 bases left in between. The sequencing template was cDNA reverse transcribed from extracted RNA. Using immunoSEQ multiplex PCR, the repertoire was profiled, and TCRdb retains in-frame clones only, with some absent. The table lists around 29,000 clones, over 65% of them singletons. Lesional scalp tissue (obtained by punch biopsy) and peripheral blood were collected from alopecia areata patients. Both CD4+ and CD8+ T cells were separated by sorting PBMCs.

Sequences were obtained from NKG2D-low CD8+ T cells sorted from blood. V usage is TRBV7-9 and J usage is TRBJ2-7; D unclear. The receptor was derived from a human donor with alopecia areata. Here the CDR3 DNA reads TGTGCCAGCAGCTTTCCGACTGAGTACGAGCAGTACTTC. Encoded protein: CASSFPTEYEQYF.